The subject of this entry is one T cell receptor (beta chain). At one of its ends the junction is not consistent with the germline gene, which may arise from a read error. The sample is drawn from a study of blood T cells in healthy people across ages. Germline V CDR1 and CDR2: LGHDT, YNNKEL (reference sequence). The CDR3 consists of 13 residues. The authors ran a second PCR of roughly 6 to 12 cycles using a sample-barcoded 5' primer and a J-beta primer mix. MiXCR, run by TCRdb on the 5' RACE reads, gives a single entry per CDR3 protein. The table lists 1.5 million to 2 million distinct CDR3 sequences, 28% of them singletons.

V gene TRBV3-1 combines with J gene TRBJ2-1; D is unresolved. The sample consisted of blood. The TCR originated in a woman under 40 in good health. CDR3 loop: CVSSQQSRDEQFF. The DNA for the CDR3 is TGTGTCAGCAGCCAACAGTCTAGGGATGAGCAGTTCTTC.